These T cell receptor beta chains were read from a single sample in a study of spatial heterogeneity in lung cancer. From the 5' RACE reads, TCRdb called clonotypes with MiXCR, one entry per CDR3 protein. This table holds 35,000 to 55,000 distinct CDR3 sequences, approximately 7% found once. The specimen comprised PBMCs, sampled at surgery. These receptors came from a female donor with early-stage non-small cell lung cancer. Both conserved end residues are part of each CDR3. The order of the fields is V gene, J gene, D gene, clone size, CDR3 protein, CDR3 DNA. A D gene is named only where the DNA matches it firmly. Part of the rows lack a size; the others show once, few, many or a class for expanded clones.

TRBV3-1	TRBJ2-7	TRBD2	many	CASSPIAGGSSYEQYF	TGTGCCAGCAGCCCCATAGCGGGGGGTAGCTCCTACGAGCAGTACTTC
TRBV14	TRBJ2-3	TRBD2	few	CASSQELAGGRDTQYF	TGTGCCAGCAGCCAAGAGCTAGCGGGGGGAAGAGATACGCAGTATTTT
TRBV25-1	TRBJ1-6	.	many	CASRGDTYNSPLHF	TGTGCCAGCAGGGGGGACACGTATAATTCACCCCTCCACTTT
TRBV7-9	TRBJ2-5	.	many	CASSYAQTQYF	TGTGCCAGCAGCTACGCCCAGACCCAGTACTTC
TRBV4-1	TRBJ2-2	.	many	CASSQVSRFTGELFF	TGCGCCAGCAGCCAAGTATCCCGGTTCACCGGGGAGCTGTTTTTT
TRBV5-1	TRBJ2-2	TRBD2	many	CASSQTGTSGYTGELFF	TGCGCCAGCAGCCAAACCGGGACTAGCGGTTACACCGGGGAGCTGTTTTTT
TRBV3-1	TRBJ1-4	.	many	CASSRKLGGGSEKLFF	TGTGCCAGCAGCCGCAAACTTGGGGGTGGCAGCGAAAAACTGTTTTTT
TRBV27	TRBJ2-3	.	many	CASGLGRASTDTQYF	TGTGCCAGCGGACTCGGACGTGCTAGCACAGATACGCAGTATTTT
TRBV25-1	TRBJ1-6	TRBD1	.	CACYQRGQSPLHF	TGTGCCTGCTACCAGAGGGGGCAATCACCCCTCCACTTT
TRBV3-1	TRBJ1-2	.	many	CASSLDSPYTF	TGTGCCAGCAGCCTCGACAGCCCATACACCTTC
TRBV7-2	TRBJ2-3	.	many	CASSLMESTDTQYF	TGTGCCAGCAGCTTAATGGAGAGCACAGATACGCAGTATTTT
TRBV3-1	TRBJ2-1	.	few	CASSQAGPYNEQFF	TGTGCCAGCAGCCAAGCGGGGCCCTACAATGAGCAGTTCTTC
TRBV6-5	TRBJ1-2	.	many	CASSYSLPGRDSGGYTF	TGTGCCAGCAGTTACTCCCTGCCAGGGCGGGATTCGGGAGGCTACACCTTC
TRBV18	TRBJ2-5	.	once	CASSPRRGRETQYF	TGTGCCAGCTCACCCCGCCGGGGACGGGAGACCCAGTACTTC
TRBV20-1	TRBJ1-5	.	many	CSARSVTNQPQHF	TGCAGTGCTAGAAGCGTGACCAATCAGCCCCAGCATTTT
TRBV7-8	TRBJ2-3	TRBD1	.	CASSARSQGVTDTQYF	TGTGCCAGCAGCGCAAGGTCACAGGGGGTCACAGATACGCAGTATTTT
TRBV27	TRBJ1-2	.	many	CASRPGQFSYGYTF	TGTGCCAGCAGGCCAGGGCAATTCAGCTATGGCTACACCTTC
TRBV6-2/TRBV6-3	TRBJ2-7	TRBD1	few	CASSTGGQEYF	TGTGCCAGCAGTACAGGGGGACAGGAGTACTTC
TRBV18	TRBJ2-3	TRBD1	many	CASSTRQGSTDTQYF	TGTGCCAGCTCAACCCGACAGGGCAGCACAGATACGCAGTATTTT
TRBV13	TRBJ1-1	.	.	CASSLELVNTEAFF	TGTGCCAGCAGCTTGGAGCTGGTGAACACTGAAGCTTTCTTT
TRBV4-3	TRBJ2-1	.	many	CASSQEAQGLYNEQFF	TGCGCCAGCAGCCAAGAGGCCCAGGGTTTGTACAATGAGCAGTTCTTC
TRBV7-2	TRBJ2-2	.	many	CASRLKYTNTGELFF	TGTGCCAGTCGTTTGAAGTACACGAACACCGGGGAGCTGTTTTTT
TRBV5-1	TRBJ1-1	.	many	CASSSGPSAFF	TGCGCCAGCAGCTCGGGTCCTTCGGCTTTCTTT
TRBV29-1	TRBJ1-2	TRBD1	.	CSVDPGQGNYGYTF	TGCAGCGTAGACCCGGGACAGGGGAACTATGGCTACACCTTC
TRBV20-1	TRBJ1-4	.	few	CSALIGEKLFF	TGCAGTGCCCTAATCGGGGAAAAACTGTTTTTT
TRBV2	TRBJ1-1	TRBD1	few	CASSEQGAESTEAFF	TGTGCCAGCAGTGAACAGGGGGCAGAGAGCACTGAAGCTTTCTTT
TRBV6-1	TRBJ1-6	TRBD1	few	CASSTRDRPVGGPLHF	TGTGCCAGCAGTACCCGGGACAGGCCCGTGGGTGGACCCCTCCACTTT
TRBV10-3	TRBJ2-1	TRBD2	.	CAISDSGDTYNEQFF	TGTGCCATCAGTGATAGCGGGGATACCTACAATGAGCAGTTCTTC
TRBV5-1	TRBJ1-3	.	.	CASSLEGLFSGNTIYF	TGCGCCAGCAGCTTGGAAGGGCTCTTCTCTGGAAACACCATATATTTT
TRBV20-1	TRBJ2-3	.	.	CSAKRTDTQYF	TGCAGTGCCAAGAGAACGGATACGCAGTATTTT
TRBV7-2	TRBJ2-7	.	.	CASSLSPTVYEQYF	TGTGCCAGCAGCTTATCTCCGACGGTATACGAGCAGTACTTC
TRBV7-2	TRBJ2-7	TRBD1	few	CASSRQGARMDEQYF	TGTGCCAGCAGCCGACAGGGGGCGCGGATGGACGAGCAGTACTTC
TRBV5-1	TRBJ1-6	.	.	CASSLMPRDSPLHF	TGCGCCAGCAGCTTGATGCCCCGGGATTCACCCCTCCACTTT
TRBV18	TRBJ1-6	.	many	CASSRNGGGDSPLHF	TGTGCCAGCTCAAGGAACGGGGGTGGAGATTCACCCCTCCACTTT
TRBV7-2	TRBJ2-2	.	many	CASSPPPQGFSTGELFF	TGTGCCAGCAGCCCTCCTCCACAGGGTTTTTCAACCGGGGAGCTGTTTTTT
TRBV29-1	TRBJ2-5	TRBD2	many	CSATGGPGFQETQYF	TGCAGCGCGACGGGGGGGCCGGGCTTCCAAGAGACCCAGTACTTC
TRBV6-5	TRBJ2-2	.	many	CASSGARQNTGELFF	TGTGCCAGCAGTGGAGCACGACAGAACACCGGGGAGCTGTTTTTT
TRBV27	TRBJ1-6	.	many	CASHPRGTNSPLHF	TGTGCCTCACACCCCAGGGGAACGAATTCACCCCTCCACTTT
TRBV12-3/TRBV12-4	TRBJ2-3	TRBD1	many	CASSRQGEQTDTQYF	TGTGCCAGCAGTCGACAGGGGGAACAGACAGATACGCAGTATTTT
TRBV3-1	TRBJ2-1	.	many	CASSHDRYNEQFF	TGTGCCAGCAGCCATGACAGATACAATGAGCAGTTCTTC
TRBV5-5	TRBJ2-3	TRBD1	.	CASSPRRGRTDTQYF	TGTGCCAGCAGCCCCCGAAGGGGGCGAACAGATACGCAGTATTTT
TRBV3-1	TRBJ2-1	TRBD1	many	CASSSPIRGRGRNEQFF	TGTGCCAGCAGCTCACCGATCAGGGGGCGCGGAAGAAATGAGCAGTTCTTC
TRBV5-4	TRBJ2-5	TRBD2	.	CASRDTSAGQETQYF	TGTGCCAGCAGGGATACTAGCGCGGGGCAAGAGACCCAGTACTTC
TRBV7-2	TRBJ1-5	.	.	CASSLAARDQPQHF	TGTGCCAGCAGCTTAGCAGCCAGGGACCAGCCCCAGCATTTT
TRBV14	TRBJ2-1	.	many	CASSQGPNEQFF	TGTGCCAGCAGCCAAGGGCCCAATGAGCAGTTCTTC
TRBV2	TRBJ1-1	.	few	CASRGKAGLSNTEAFF	TGTGCCAGCAGGGGGAAGGCAGGCCTTTCGAACACTGAAGCTTTCTTT
TRBV9	TRBJ2-3	.	.	CASSAGEGTDTQYF	TGTGCCAGCAGCGCCGGTGAGGGCACAGATACGCAGTATTTT
TRBV4-2	TRBJ2-3	.	many	CASSQGRSQYF	TGTGCCAGCAGCCAAGGGCGGTCGCAGTATTTT
TRBV9	TRBJ2-2	.	few	CASSVDGNTGELFF	TGTGCCAGCAGCGTAGACGGGAACACCGGGGAGCTGTTTTTT
TRBV5-1	TRBJ2-3	.	.	CASSLESVGTDTQYF	TGCGCCAGCAGCTTGGAGAGCGTCGGCACAGATACGCAGTATTTT
TRBV20-1	TRBJ2-7	TRBD2	many	CSASLTSGAYEQYF	TGCAGTGCTAGCTTGACTAGCGGGGCCTACGAGCAGTACTTC
TRBV27	TRBJ2-7	.	many	CASSPVLTGAYEQYF	TGTGCCAGCAGTCCCGTCCTGACAGGAGCCTACGAGCAGTACTTC
TRBV6-2/TRBV6-3	TRBJ2-1	.	many	CASSYSRLAGQFF	TGTGCCAGCAGTTACTCGAGGCTAGCCGGGCAGTTCTTC
TRBV6-6	TRBJ1-4	.	.	CASSRPQAINEKLFF	TGTGCCAGCAGCAGACCACAGGCGATTAATGAAAAACTGTTTTTT
TRBV7-2	TRBJ1-4	TRBD1	.	CASSLEFSGTVVEKLFF	TGTGCCAGCAGCTTAGAGTTCTCCGGGACAGTAGTAGAAAAACTGTTTTTT